Below are 8 T cell receptor beta chains sequenced from a single sample in a study of cytomegalovirus exposure and HLA in healthy donors. PCR involved 60 Vbeta and 13 Jbeta primers. Measured with immunoSEQ multiplex PCR; TCRdb has only the in-frame clones, and not every one. In the table there are under 110,000 clones, 65% to 75% of which are singletons. The sequenced sample consisted of PBMCs. The receptors derive from a female donor in good health and CMV-seronegative.

The rearrangement joins TRBV6-1 to TRBJ2-3; 7 positions match TRBD2. The trim removed 4 bases at V and 1 base at J, leaving 2 bases unmatched. CDR3 length: 14 residues. The V gene's germline CDR1 is MNHNS and CDR2 SASEGT. In DNA, the CDR3 is TGTGCCAGCAGTGTGGGAGGGGGCACAGATACGCAGTATTTT. Protein sequence: CASSVGGGTDTQYF.

This clone was picked up a small number of times. The chain is built from TRBV15 and TRBJ1-6; tentatively, D is TRBD1 (6 bases). Germline loops: CDR1 LNHNV, CDR2 YYDKDF (reference sequence). Trimming took off 0 bases at V and 5 bases at J, with 11 bases between the two ends. There are 16 residues in the CDR3. DNA for the CDR3: TGTGCCACCAGCAGAGACAGGGGAGGGAATAATTCACCCCTCCACTTT. Encoded protein: CATSRDRGGNNSPLHF.

This clone was seen a few times. V and J are TRBV19 and TRBJ2-3, with a weak D call TRBD2 (5 bases). The germline gives CDR1 LNHDA, CDR2 SQIVND (reference sequence). The CDR3 is made up of 12 amino acids. Trimming left V 6 bases short and J 5 bases short, with 9 bases between. The CDR3 loop reads CASRVSGDTQYF. CDR3 nucleotides: TGTGCCAGTAGGGTCAGCGGAGATACGCAGTATTTT.

The genes are TRBV6-5 and TRBJ2-2; possible D gene TRBD1, 6 bases. The length of the CDR3 is 12 residues. From germline, CDR1 is MNHEY and CDR2 SVGAGI. V was pared by 6 bases and J by 7 bases, with 9 bases between. CDR3 DNA: TGTGCCAGCAGAAACAGGGTCGGGGAGCTGTTTTTT. Amino acids: CASRNRVGELFF.

The chain combines TRBV27 with TRBJ1-1; 12 nucleotides line up with TRBD1. The germline CDR1 and CDR2 sequences are MNHEY and SMNVEV (reference sequence). The V segment lost 2 bases and the J segment 10 bases; nucleotides outside the gene matches: 5. This CDR3 comprises 14 residues. CDR3 amino acids: CASSLGTGGVAAFF. The CDR3 DNA is TGTGCCAGCAGTTTAGGGACAGGGGGCGTGGCAGCTTTCTTT.

The V and J genes are TRBV5-4 and TRBJ2-1, with 12 nucleotides matching TRBD2. V trimming: 0 bases; J trimming: 2 bases; junction bases outside the gene matches: 3. This CDR3 contains 17 residues. Germline values: CDR1 SGHNT, CDR2 YYREEE (reference sequence). The CDR3 protein is CASSLGLAGAPYNEQFF. CDR3 in DNA: TGTGCCAGCAGCTTGGGACTAGCGGGAGCACCCTACAATGAGCAGTTCTTC. Full variable domain (rest looked up from reference TRBV5-4 and TRBJ2-1): ETGVTQSPTHLIKTRGQQVTLRCSSQSGHNTVSWYQQALGQGPQFIFQYYREEENGRGNFPPRFSGLQFPNYSSELNVNALELDDSALYLCASSLGLAGAPYNEQFFGPGTRLTVL.

The CDR3 sequence is CASSRGQATGELFF. The CDR3 DNA is TGTGCCAGCTCGCGGGGACAGGCGACCGGGGAGCTGTTTTTT. The rearrangement links TRBV6-5 to TRBJ2-2; TRBD1 aligns across 8 bases. Germline CDR1 reads MNHEY; CDR2 reads SVGAGI. J gave up 5 bases and V 8 bases, and 7 bases lay outside the gene matches. This CDR3 is 14 amino acids long.

The V gene is TRBV25-1, the J gene TRBJ1-1; 10 nucleotides agree with TRBD1. Germline V CDR1 and CDR2: MGHDK, SYGVNS. The CDR3 is 14 residues long. With V trimmed by 4 bases and J by 4 bases, 3 bases remained unmatched. In DNA, the CDR3 is TGTGCCAGCAGTGGGACAGGGGGGATCACTGAAGCTTTCTTT. Encoded protein: CASSGTGGITEAFF.